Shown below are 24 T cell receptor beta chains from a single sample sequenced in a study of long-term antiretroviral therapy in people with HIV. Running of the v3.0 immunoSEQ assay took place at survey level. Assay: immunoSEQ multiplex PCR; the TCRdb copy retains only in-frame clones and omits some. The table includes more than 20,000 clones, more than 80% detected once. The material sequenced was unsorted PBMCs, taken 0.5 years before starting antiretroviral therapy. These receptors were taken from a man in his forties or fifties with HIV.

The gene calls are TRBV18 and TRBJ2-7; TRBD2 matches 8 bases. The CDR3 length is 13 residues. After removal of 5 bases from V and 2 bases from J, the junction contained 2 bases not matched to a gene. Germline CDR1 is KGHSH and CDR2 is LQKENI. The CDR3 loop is CASSSSGTYEQYF. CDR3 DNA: TGTGCCAGCTCAAGTAGCGGGACCTACGAGCAGTACTTC.

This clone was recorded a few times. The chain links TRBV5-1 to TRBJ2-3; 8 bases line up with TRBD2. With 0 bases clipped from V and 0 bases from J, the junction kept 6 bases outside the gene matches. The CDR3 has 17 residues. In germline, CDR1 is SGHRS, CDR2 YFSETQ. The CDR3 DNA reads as TGCGCCAGCAGCTTGGCCGGGAGCGGGGGCAGCACAGATACGCAGTATTTT. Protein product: CASSLAGSGGSTDTQYF.

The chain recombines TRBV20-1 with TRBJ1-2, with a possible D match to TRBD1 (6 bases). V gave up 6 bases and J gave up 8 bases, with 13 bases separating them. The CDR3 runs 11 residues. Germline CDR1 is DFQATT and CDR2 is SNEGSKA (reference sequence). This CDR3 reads CSARTVRGYTF. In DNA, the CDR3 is TGCAGTGCGCGGACAGTGCGCGGCTACACCTTC.

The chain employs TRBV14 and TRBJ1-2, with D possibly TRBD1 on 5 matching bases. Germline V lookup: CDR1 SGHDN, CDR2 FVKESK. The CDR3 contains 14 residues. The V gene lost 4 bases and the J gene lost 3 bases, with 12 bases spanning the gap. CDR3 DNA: TGTGCCAGCAGCCCGACCGGGGGGTACTATGGCTACACCTTC. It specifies CASSPTGGYYGYTF.

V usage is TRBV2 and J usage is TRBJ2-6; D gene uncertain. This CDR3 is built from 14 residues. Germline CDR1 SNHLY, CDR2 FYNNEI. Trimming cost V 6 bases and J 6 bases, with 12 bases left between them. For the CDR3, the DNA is TGTGCCAGCAGCGCCCCCTTCCAGGCCAACGTCCTGACTTTC. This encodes CASSAPFQANVLTF.

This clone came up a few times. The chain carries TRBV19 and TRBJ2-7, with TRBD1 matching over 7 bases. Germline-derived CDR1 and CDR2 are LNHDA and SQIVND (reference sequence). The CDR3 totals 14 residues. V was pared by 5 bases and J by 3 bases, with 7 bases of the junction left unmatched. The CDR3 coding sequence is TGTGCCAGTAGTGCGTGGGACAGCCACTACGAGCAGTACTTC. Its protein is CASSAWDSHYEQYF. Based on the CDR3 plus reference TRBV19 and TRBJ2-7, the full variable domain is DGGITQSPKYLFRKEGQNVTLSCEQNLNHDAMYWYRQDPGQGLRLIYYSQIVNDFQKGDIAEGYSVSREKKESFPLTVTSAQKNPTAFYLCASSAWDSHYEQYFGPGTRLTVT.

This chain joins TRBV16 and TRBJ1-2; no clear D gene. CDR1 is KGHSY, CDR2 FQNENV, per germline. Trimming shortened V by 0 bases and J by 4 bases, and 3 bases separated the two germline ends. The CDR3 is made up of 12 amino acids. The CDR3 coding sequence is TGTGCCAGCAGCCAATCAGGCTATGGCTACACCTTC. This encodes CASSQSGYGYTF.

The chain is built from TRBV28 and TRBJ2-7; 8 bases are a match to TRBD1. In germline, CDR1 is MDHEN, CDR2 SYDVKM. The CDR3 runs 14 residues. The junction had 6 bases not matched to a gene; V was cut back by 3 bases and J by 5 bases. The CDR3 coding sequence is TGTGCCAGCAGTTTTGACAGGGGAAACGACGAGCAGTACTTC. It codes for CASSFDRGNDEQYF. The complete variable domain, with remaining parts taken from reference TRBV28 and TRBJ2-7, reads DVKVTQSSRYLVKRTGEKVFLECVQDMDHENMFWYRQDPGLGLRLIYFSYDVKMKEKGDIPEGYSVSREKKERFSLILESASTNQTSMYLCASSFDRGNDEQYFGPGTRLTVT.

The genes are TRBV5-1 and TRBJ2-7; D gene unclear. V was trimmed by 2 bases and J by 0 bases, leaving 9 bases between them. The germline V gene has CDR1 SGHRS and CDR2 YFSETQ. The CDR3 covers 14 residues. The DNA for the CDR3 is TGCGCCAGCAGCTTTACCCAGCTCTCCTACGAGCAGTACTTC. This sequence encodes CASSFTQLSYEQYF.

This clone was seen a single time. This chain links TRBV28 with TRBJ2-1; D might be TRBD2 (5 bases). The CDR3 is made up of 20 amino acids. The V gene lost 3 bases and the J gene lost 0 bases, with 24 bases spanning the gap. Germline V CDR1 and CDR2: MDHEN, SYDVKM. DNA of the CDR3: TGTGCCAGCAGTTTCCCCCTCGGACTGGCCGTCGACGTCTCCTACAATGAGCAGTTCTTC. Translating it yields CASSFPLGLAVDVSYNEQFF. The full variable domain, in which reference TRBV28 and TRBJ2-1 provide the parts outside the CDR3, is DVKVTQSSRYLVKRTGEKVFLECVQDMDHENMFWYRQDPGLGLRLIYFSYDVKMKEKGDIPEGYSVSREKKERFSLILESASTNQTSMYLCASSFPLGLAVDVSYNEQFFGPGTRLTVL.

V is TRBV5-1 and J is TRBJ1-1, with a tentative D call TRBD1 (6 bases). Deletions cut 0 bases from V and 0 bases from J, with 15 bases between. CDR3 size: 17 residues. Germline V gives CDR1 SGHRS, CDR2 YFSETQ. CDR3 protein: CASSLAPPGQMNTEAFF. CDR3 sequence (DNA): TGCGCCAGCAGCTTGGCACCCCCTGGACAGATGAACACTGAAGCTTTCTTT.

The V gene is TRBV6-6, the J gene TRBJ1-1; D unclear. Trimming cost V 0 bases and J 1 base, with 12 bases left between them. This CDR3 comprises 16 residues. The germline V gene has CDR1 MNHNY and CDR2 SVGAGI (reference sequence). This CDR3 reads CASSYSTADWNTEAFF. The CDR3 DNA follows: TGTGCCAGCAGTTACTCGACGGCAGACTGGAACACTGAAGCTTTCTTT.

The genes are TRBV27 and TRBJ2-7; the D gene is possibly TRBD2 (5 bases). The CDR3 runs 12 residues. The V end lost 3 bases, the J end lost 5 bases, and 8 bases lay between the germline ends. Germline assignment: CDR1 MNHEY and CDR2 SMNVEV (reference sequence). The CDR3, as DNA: TGTGCCAGCAGTTTGTCGGGGAACGAGCAGTACTTC. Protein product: CASSLSGNEQYF.

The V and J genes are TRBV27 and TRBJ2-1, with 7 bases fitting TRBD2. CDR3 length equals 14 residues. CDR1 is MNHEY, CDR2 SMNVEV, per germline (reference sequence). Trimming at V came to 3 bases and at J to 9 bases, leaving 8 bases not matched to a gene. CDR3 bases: TGTGCCAGCAGTTTGGGGACTATGTCGACTGAGCAGTTCTTC. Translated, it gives CASSLGTMSTEQFF.

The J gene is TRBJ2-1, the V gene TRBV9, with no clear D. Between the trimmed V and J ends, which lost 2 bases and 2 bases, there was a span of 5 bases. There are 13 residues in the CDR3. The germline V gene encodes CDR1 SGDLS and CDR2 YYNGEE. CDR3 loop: CASSVGTYNEQFF. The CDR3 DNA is TGTGCCAGCAGCGTGGGAACCTACAATGAGCAGTTCTTC.

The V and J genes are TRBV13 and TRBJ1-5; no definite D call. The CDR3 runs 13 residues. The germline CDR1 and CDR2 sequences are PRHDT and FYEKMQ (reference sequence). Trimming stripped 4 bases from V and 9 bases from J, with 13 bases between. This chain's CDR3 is CASSSHRGGPQHF. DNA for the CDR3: TGTGCCAGCAGCTCCCACCGGGGAGGGCCCCAGCATTTT. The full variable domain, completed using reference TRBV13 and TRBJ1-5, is AAGVIQSPRHLIKEKRETATLKCYPIPRHDTVYWYQQGPGQDPQFLISFYEKMQSDKGSIPDRFSAQQFSDYHSELNMSSLELGDSALYFCASSSHRGGPQHFGDGTRLSIL.

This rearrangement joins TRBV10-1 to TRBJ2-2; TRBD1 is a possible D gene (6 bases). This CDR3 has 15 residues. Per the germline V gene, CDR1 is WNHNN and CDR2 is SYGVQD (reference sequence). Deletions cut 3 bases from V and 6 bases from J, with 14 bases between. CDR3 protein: CASSDPAGVSGELFF. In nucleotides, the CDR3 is TGCGCCAGCAGTGATCCGGCAGGGGTATCCGGGGAGCTGTTTTTT.

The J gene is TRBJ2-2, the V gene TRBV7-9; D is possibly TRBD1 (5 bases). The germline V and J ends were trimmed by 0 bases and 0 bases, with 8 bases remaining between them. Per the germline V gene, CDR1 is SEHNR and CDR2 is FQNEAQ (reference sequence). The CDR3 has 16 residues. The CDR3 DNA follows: TGTGCCAGCAGCTTAGCGCAGGGCCCGAACACCGGGGAGCTGTTTTTT. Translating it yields CASSLAQGPNTGELFF.

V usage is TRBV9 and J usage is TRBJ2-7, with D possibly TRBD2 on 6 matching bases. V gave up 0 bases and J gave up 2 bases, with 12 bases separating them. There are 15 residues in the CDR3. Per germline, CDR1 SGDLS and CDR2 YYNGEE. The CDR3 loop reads CASSVASGSTYEQYF. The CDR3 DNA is TGTGCCAGCAGCGTAGCGAGCGGGTCTACCTACGAGCAGTACTTC.

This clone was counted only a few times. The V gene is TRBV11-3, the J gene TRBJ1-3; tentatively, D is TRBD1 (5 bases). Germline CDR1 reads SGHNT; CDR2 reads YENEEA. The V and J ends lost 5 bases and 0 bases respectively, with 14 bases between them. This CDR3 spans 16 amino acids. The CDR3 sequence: CASSHHRGHSGNTIYF. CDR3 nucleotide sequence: TGTGCCAGCAGCCACCACCGGGGCCACTCTGGAAACACCATATATTTT.

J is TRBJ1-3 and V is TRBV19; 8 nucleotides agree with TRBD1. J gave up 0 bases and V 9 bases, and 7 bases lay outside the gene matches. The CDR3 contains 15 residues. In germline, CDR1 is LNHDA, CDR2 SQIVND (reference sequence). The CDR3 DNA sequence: TGTGCCAGCGAGACAGGGGCCCTCTCTGGAAACACCATATATTTT. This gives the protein CASETGALSGNTIYF.

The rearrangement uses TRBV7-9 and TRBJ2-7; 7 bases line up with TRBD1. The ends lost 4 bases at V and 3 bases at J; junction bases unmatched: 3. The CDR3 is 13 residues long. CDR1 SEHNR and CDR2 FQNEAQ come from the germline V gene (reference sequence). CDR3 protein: CASSSPGGYEQYF. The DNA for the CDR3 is TGTGCCAGCAGCTCTCCAGGGGGCTACGAGCAGTACTTC.

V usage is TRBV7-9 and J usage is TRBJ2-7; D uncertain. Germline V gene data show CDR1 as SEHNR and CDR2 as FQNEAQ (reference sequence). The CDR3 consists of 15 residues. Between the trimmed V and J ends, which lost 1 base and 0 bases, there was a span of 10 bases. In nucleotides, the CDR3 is TGTGCCAGCAGCTTAGGGGCGCTAAGCTCCTACGAGCAGTACTTC. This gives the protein CASSLGALSSYEQYF.

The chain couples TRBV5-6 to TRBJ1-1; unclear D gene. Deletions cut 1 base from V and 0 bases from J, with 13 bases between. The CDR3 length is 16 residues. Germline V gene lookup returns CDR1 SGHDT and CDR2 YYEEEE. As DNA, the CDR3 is TGTGCCAGCAGCTTGCGAACAGTAAACATGAACACTGAAGCTTTCTTT. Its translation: CASSLRTVNMNTEAFF.